The rows below give T cell receptor beta chains drawn from one sample of a study of cytomegalovirus exposure and HLA in healthy donors. Method: immunoSEQ multiplex PCR; TCRdb's copy keeps in-frame clones and lacks some. There are tens of thousands of clones in the sample, with less than 0.6% held by the top ten. Specimen: PBMCs. The receptors here all came from a man aged 50 or older in good health and CMV-seronegative. Both conserved end residues are part of each CDR3. The D gene is left open where the match is weak.

TRBJ1-6,TRBV7-2,-,CASSLSGQYNSPLHF,TGTGCCAGCAGCTTATCCGGACAGTATAATTCACCCCTCCACTTT
TRBJ2-3,TRBV13,-,CASSPGGASVYTQYF,TGTGCCAGCAGCCCTGGCGGGGCTAGCGTGTATACGCAGTATTTT
TRBJ2-1,TRBV7-3,TRBD2,CASSSGLVRGNEQFF,TGTGCCAGCAGCTCGGGACTAGTTCGTGGGAATGAGCAGTTCTTC
TRBJ1-5,TRBV19,-,CASSNRPGVRGNQPQHF,TGTGCCAGTAGTAATCGACCCGGTGTGAGGGGCAATCAGCCCCAGCATTTT
TRBJ1-4,TRBV7-9,TRBD1,CASSQPDRRNEKLFF,TGTGCCAGCAGCCAGCCGGACAGGCGAAATGAAAAACTGTTTTTT
TRBJ2-5,TRBV5-6,TRBD1,CASSLARQGAETQYF,TGTGCCAGCAGCTTAGCCCGACAGGGGGCCGAGACCCAGTACTTC
TRBJ2-5,TRBV7-9,TRBD1,CASRTGQETQYF,TGTGCCTCCCGGACAGGGCAAGAGACCCAGTACTTC
TRBJ2-7,TRBV28,TRBD2,CASSFGLAVLAYEQYF,TGTGCCAGCAGTTTTGGACTAGCGGTATTGGCCTACGAGCAGTACTTC
TRBJ2-7,TRBV29-1,-,CSVEWQGGYEQYF,TGCAGCGTTGAATGGCAGGGCGGCTACGAGCAGTACTTC
TRBJ2-2,TRBV5-1,-,CASSLGAVNTGELFF,TGCGCCAGCAGCTTGGGGGCCGTCAACACCGGGGAGCTGTTTTTT
TRBJ1-3,TRBV10-3,-,CAISGAGGNTIYF,TGTGCCATCAGTGGGGCAGGGGGAAACACCATATATTTT
TRBJ2-3,TRBV30,TRBD2,CAWSTLAGGPGDTQYF,TGTGCCTGGAGTACACTAGCGGGGGGGCCAGGAGATACGCAGTATTTT
TRBJ1-2,TRBV28,TRBD1,CASSLLGGRVNSLGGYTF,TGTGCCAGCAGTTTATTAGGGGGCAGGGTTAATTCTCTAGGCGGCTACACCTTC
TRBJ1-4,TRBV7-9,-,CASSLRASTTNEKLFF,TGTGCCAGCAGCCTCAGGGCCTCAACAACTAATGAAAAACTGTTTTTT
TRBJ1-1,TRBV5-1,-,CASSLSSGTEAFF,TGCGCCAGCAGCTTGTCTTCGGGCACTGAAGCTTTCTTT
TRBJ2-2,TRBV7-8,TRBD2,CASSFSSGANTGELFF,TGTGCCAGCAGCTTTTCTAGCGGCGCGAACACCGGGGAGCTGTTTTTT
TRBJ2-7,TRBV20-1,-,CSARRGFEQYF,TGCAGTGCTAGAAGGGGTTTCGAGCAGTACTTC
TRBJ1-3,TRBV15,-,CATSRSKGDPGNTIYF,TGTGCCACCAGCAGGTCAAAAGGGGATCCTGGAAACACCATATATTTT
TRBJ2-5,TRBV10-3,-,CAMRATISGQETQYF,TGTGCCATGAGGGCGACTATATCGGGACAAGAGACCCAGTACTTC
TRBJ1-2,TRBV14,TRBD1,CASSQRGQVYGYTF,TGTGCCAGCAGCCAGAGGGGGCAGGTATATGGCTACACCTTC
TRBJ2-7,TRBV11-2,-,CASSPVQGSYEQYF,TGTGCCAGCAGCCCCGTGCAGGGCTCCTACGAGCAGTACTTC
TRBJ2-5,TRBV4-2,TRBD2,CASSQAAETSGETQYF,TGTGCCAGCAGCCAAGCCGCGGAGACTAGCGGGGAGACCCAGTACTTC
TRBJ1-1,TRBV7-2,-,CASSPMGRVGTEAFF,TGTGCCAGCAGCCCTATGGGGCGAGTAGGCACTGAAGCTTTCTTT
TRBJ1-2,TRBV27,TRBD1,CASSLSRTGGAYGYTF,TGTGCCAGCAGTTTATCTCGGACAGGTGGAGCTTATGGCTACACCTTC
TRBJ2-7,TRBV18,TRBD1,CASSPDRVRDEQYF,TGTGCCAGCTCACCGGACAGGGTAAGGGACGAGCAGTACTTC
TRBJ1-1,TRBV5-5,-,CASSLFIALTGSSNTEAFF,TGTGCCAGCAGCTTGTTCATTGCCCTGACGGGATCATCTAACACTGAAGCTTTCTTT
TRBJ1-1,TRBV19,-,CASSARVNTEAFF,TGTGCCAGTTCGGCCAGGGTGAACACTGAAGCTTTCTTT
TRBJ2-1,TRBV6-5,-,CASSGLGQSYNEQFF,TGTGCCAGCAGTGGGTTAGGACAGTCCTACAATGAGCAGTTCTTC
TRBJ1-5,TRBV2,TRBD1,CASTGQLSNQPQHF,TGTGCCAGCACGGGACAGCTTAGCAATCAGCCCCAGCATTTT
TRBJ1-4,TRBV19,-,CASSRGGGQLNEKLFF,TGTGCCAGTAGCCGCGGGGGAGGTCAGCTAAATGAAAAACTGTTTTTT
TRBJ2-2,TRBV7-6,TRBD1,CASSLAGQGLSGELFF,TGTGCCAGCAGCTTAGCGGGACAGGGCCTATCCGGGGAGCTGTTTTTT
TRBJ1-1,TRBV5-1,TRBD1,CASSDGQGGTEAFF,TGCGCCAGCAGCGACGGACAGGGAGGCACTGAAGCTTTCTTT
TRBJ2-7,TRBV28,-,CASSGTGKRYEQYF,TGTGCCAGCAGTGGTACCGGGAAACGCTACGAGCAGTACTTC
TRBJ2-1,TRBV18,-,CASSPGGHEQFF,TGTGCCAGCTCACCTGGGGGCCATGAGCAGTTCTTC
TRBJ1-6,TRBV11-1,TRBD1,CASSTRTGTGSPLHF,TGTGCCAGCAGCACCCGGACAGGAACAGGGTCACCCCTCCACTTT
TRBJ2-7,TRBV18,-,CASSADRSYEQYF,TGTGCCAGCTCAGCCGACAGGTCCTACGAGCAGTACTTC